Each of the 31 T cell receptor beta chains below was sequenced from the same sample in a study of cytomegalovirus exposure and HLA in healthy donors. The PCR contained 60 Vbeta and 13 Jbeta primers. The data were produced by immunoSEQ multiplex PCR, yet TCRdb's version contains in-frame clones alone and is incomplete. The sample has some 77,000 clones; approximately 80% are singletons. Sequencing input: PBMCs. All receptors derive from a woman aged 45 to 65 in good health and CMV-seropositive.

This clone was observed a few times. The chain carries TRBV5-1 and TRBJ2-5, with D perhaps TRBD1 (6 bases). The CDR3 sequence is 16 residues long. Trimming pared 0 bases from V and 5 bases from J, leaving 17 bases between. CDR1 and CDR2 from the germline V gene are SGHRS and YFSETQ. DNA of the CDR3: TGCGCCAGCAGCTTGGCCACGGACAGTTTAGTGGAGACCCAGTACTTC. Protein product: CASSLATDSLVETQYF.

The chain joins TRBV29-1 to TRBJ2-5; 8 bases are shared with TRBD2. This CDR3 has 15 amino acids. Germline V gene sequence: CDR1 SQVTM, CDR2 ANQGSEA. The V segment lost 4 bases and the J segment 3 bases; nucleotides outside the gene matches: 10. This CDR3 is CSVGPGGAGKETQYF. The CDR3 DNA sequence: TGCAGCGTTGGCCCCGGGGGGGCGGGAAAAGAGACCCAGTACTTC. Drawing the rest from reference TRBV29-1 and TRBJ2-5, the complete variable domain is SAVISQKPSRDICQRGTSLTIQCQVDSQVTMMFWYRQQPGQSLTLIATANQGSEATYESGFVIDKFPISRPNLTFSTLTVSNMSPEDSSIYLCSVGPGGAGKETQYFGPGTRLLVL.

The chain recombines TRBV6-5 with TRBJ2-1; D might be TRBD1 (5 bases). Germline lookup yields CDR1 MNHEY and CDR2 SVGAGI. The CDR3 length is 13 residues. V dropped 8 bases and J dropped 6 bases, with 14 bases sitting between them. CDR3: CASLSTASNEQFF. CDR3 nucleotide sequence: TGTGCCAGCCTCTCGACAGCTTCCAATGAGCAGTTCTTC.

J is TRBJ1-3 and V is TRBV4-1; D is unclear. Germline CDR1 reads MGHRA; CDR2 reads YSYEKL. CDR3 length equals 17 residues. V shed 4 bases and J shed 2 bases, with 18 bases lying between them. The CDR3 loop is CASSLDWLGTAGNTIYF. CDR3 bases: TGCGCCAGCAGCCTAGATTGGCTCGGTACAGCTGGAAACACCATATATTTT.

This rearrangement joins TRBV15 to TRBJ1-5, with D perhaps matching TRBD1 (5 bases). Germline V CDR1 and CDR2: LNHNV, YYDKDF (reference sequence). This CDR3 comprises 13 residues. Trimming took off 0 bases at V and 6 bases at J, with 6 bases between the two ends. CDR3 residues: CATSRDRGQPQHF. DNA for the CDR3: TGTGCCACCAGCAGAGATAGGGGTCAGCCCCAGCATTTT.

This chain connects TRBV15 to TRBJ2-3; 8 bases line up with TRBD2. CDR1 LNHNV and CDR2 YYDKDF come from the germline V gene (reference sequence). The ends lost 5 bases at V and 3 bases at J; junction bases unmatched: 10. This CDR3 comprises 16 residues. The CDR3 is CATSGGSGSWTDTQYF. For the CDR3, the DNA is TGTGCCACCAGCGGAGGGAGCGGGAGTTGGACAGATACGCAGTATTTT. The full variable domain, its missing parts supplied by reference TRBV15 and TRBJ2-3, is DAMVIQNPRYQVTQFGKPVTLSCSQTLNHNVMYWYQQKSSQAPKLLFHYYDKDFNNEADTPDNFQSRRPNTSFCFLDIRSPGLGDTAMYLCATSGGSGSWTDTQYFGPGTRLTVL.

The rearrangement uses TRBV25-1 and TRBJ1-1; possible D gene TRBD1, 5 bases. V lost 4 bases and J 4 bases, leaving 19 bases between the germline ends. There are 16 residues in the CDR3. Germline loops: CDR1 MGHDK, CDR2 SYGVNS. DNA for the CDR3: TGTGCCAGCAGTGGCCCCCTCGGGGGGGAGGGCACTGAAGCTTTCTTT. Protein: CASSGPLGGEGTEAFF.

V is TRBV9 and J is TRBJ2-1, with TRBD1 as a possible D gene (5 bases). The V gene lost 2 bases and the J gene lost 6 bases, with 9 bases spanning the gap. This CDR3 comprises 13 residues. The germline V gene encodes CDR1 SGDLS and CDR2 YYNGEE. The CDR3 nucleotides read TGTGCCAGCAGCGTGCAGGGTTTCAATGAGCAGTTCTTC. Amino acid sequence: CASSVQGFNEQFF.

This clone was observed a handful of times. The rearrangement joins TRBV6-4 to TRBJ2-7, with 8 bases lining up with TRBD1. Germline V gene sequence: CDR1 MRHNA, CDR2 SNTAGT. The CDR3 length is 14 residues. V dropped 2 bases and J dropped 2; count of bases not matched to a gene: 2. CDR3 sequence reads: CASSDPTGAYEQYV. The CDR3 region has the DNA TGTGCCAGCAGTGACCCGACAGGGGCCTACGAGCAGTACGTC.

A word on this clone: Germline is not matched at one junction end, which may reflect a read error. The chain couples TRBV5-1 to TRBJ2-1; TRBD2 matches 8 bases. Germline V gene sequence: CDR1 SGHRS, CDR2 YFSETQ. The CDR3 totals 14 residues. CDR3 residues: CASIAGGSYDEQFF. In nucleotides, the CDR3 is TGCGCCAGCATTGCGGGAGGCTCCTACGATGAGCAGTTCTTC.

The rearrangement links TRBV4-1 to TRBJ2-5; 7 positions agree with TRBD2. V lost 0 bases and J lost 8; bases outside the gene matches: 12. Germline CDR1 and CDR2: MGHRA and YSYEKL. This CDR3 contains 16 residues. DNA for the CDR3: TGCGCCAGCAGCCAAGATCAAGGAGCGGGGCACTCTACCCAGTACTTC. It translates to CASSQDQGAGHSTQYF.

In this sample, this clone turned up once. The genes are TRBV7-8 and TRBJ2-7, with 11 bases fitting TRBD1. The CDR3 sequence is 15 residues long. Germline V gives CDR1 SGHVS, CDR2 FQNEAQ. V dropped 3 bases and J dropped 4; count of bases not matched to a gene: 5. CDR3 in amino acids: CASSFRTGGMYEQYV. Written as DNA, the CDR3 is TGTGCCAGCAGCTTTCGGACAGGGGGCATGTACGAGCAGTACGTC.

This chain uses TRBV23-1 with TRBJ1-1; 7 positions agree with TRBD1. TRBV23-1 is treated as an ORF (open reading frame) with a function not yet certain. After removal of 3 bases from V and 0 bases from J, the junction contained 7 bases not matched to a gene. The CDR3 contains 16 residues. The CDR3 nucleotides are TGCGCCAGCAGTCACCCGGGACAGAACATGAACACTGAAGCTTTCTTT. This codes for CASSHPGQNMNTEAFF.

This clone occurred a few times. The chain carries TRBV7-9 and TRBJ1-1; D gene uncertain. CDR3 size: 15 residues. The germline V gene has CDR1 SEHNR and CDR2 FQNEAQ (reference sequence). With 6 bases removed from V and 3 bases from J, the gap between germline ends came to 17 bases. Here the CDR3 reads CASSTIGTLDTEAFF. CDR3 sequence (DNA): TGTGCCAGCAGTACTATCGGCACCTTGGACACTGAAGCTTTCTTT.

The rearrangement uses TRBV11-2 and TRBJ1-6; a weak D match, TRBD1 (5 bases). The length of the CDR3 is 19 residues. The V end was cut by 0 bases, the J end by 5 bases, with 20 bases between. Germline V CDR1 and CDR2: SGHAT, FQNNGV. CDR3 in DNA: TGTGCCAGCAGCTTAGATGGGGGGGGAGGGGCCTTTGATAATTCACCCCTCCACTTT. This encodes CASSLDGGGGAFDNSPLHF.

J is TRBJ1-4 and V is TRBV27, with 8 bases that match TRBD1. Looked up from germline, CDR1 is MNHEY and CDR2 is SMNVEV (reference sequence). V shed 5 bases and J 8 bases; nucleotides not matched to a gene: 4. This CDR3 comprises 13 residues. CDR3 region: CASSPRTGEKLFF. The CDR3 nucleotides read TGTGCCAGCAGTCCTCGGACAGGGGAAAAACTGTTTTTT. Using reference TRBV27 and TRBJ1-4 for the parts outside the CDR3, the full variable domain is EAQVTQNPRYLITVTGKKLTVTCSQNMNHEYMSWYRQDPGLGLRQIYYSMNVEVTDKGDVPEGYKVSRKEKRNFPLILESPSPNQTSLYFCASSPRTGEKLFFGSGTQLSVL.

The count of this clone is one. The chain couples TRBV2 to TRBJ1-6; tentatively, D is TRBD1 (6 bases). The V end lost 7 bases, the J end lost 6 bases, and 16 bases lay between the germline ends. CDR1 is SNHLY and CDR2 is FYNNEI in the germline V gene. The CDR3 covers 15 residues. The CDR3 region is CASKLRTALNSPLHF. The DNA of the CDR3 is TGTGCCAGCAAGCTGAGGACAGCACTTAATTCACCCCTCCACTTT.

This clone appeared a single time. The genes are TRBV19 and TRBJ1-5; unclear D gene. The CDR3 runs to 15 residues. CDR1 and CDR2 (germline): LNHDA, SQIVND (reference sequence). The V gene lost 3 bases and the J gene lost 1 base, with 10 bases spanning the gap. CDR3 amino acids: CASSIPTASNQPQHF. The CDR3 DNA reads TGTGCCAGTAGTATTCCAACAGCCAGCAATCAGCCCCAGCATTTT.

The chain employs TRBV10-3 and TRBJ2-2; 11 bases fit TRBD2. The CDR3 has 15 amino acids. The V gene end was trimmed by 7 bases and the J gene end by 1 base; junction bases not matched to a gene: 2. Germline V gene lookup returns CDR1 ENHRY and CDR2 SYGVKD. CDR3 DNA sequence: TGTGCCATCAAAACTAGCGGGGGGAACACCGGGGAGCTGTTTTTT. Protein sequence: CAIKTSGGNTGELFF.

This sequence joins TRBV2 and TRBJ2-4; D uncertain. Per germline, CDR1 SNHLY and CDR2 FYNNEI. The CDR3 contains 15 residues. Trimming took 6 bases from V and 3 from J, leaving 15 bases between them. DNA for the CDR3: TGTGCCAGCAGCCCCGGCGGCCTTGGCAAAAACATTCAGTACTTC. Protein product: CASSPGGLGKNIQYF.

This clone showed up just a few times. The chain carries TRBV29-1 and TRBJ2-7; weak D call: TRBD1 (6 bases). Trimming left V 3 bases short and J 2 bases short, with 14 bases between. The CDR3 totals 14 residues. The germline V gene encodes CDR1 SQVTM and CDR2 ANQGSEA. For the CDR3, the DNA is TGCAGCGTTGAGGGGGCAACCCTACCCTACGAGCAGTACTTC. It yields the protein CSVEGATLPYEQYF.

The V gene is TRBV29-1, the J gene TRBJ2-3; a possible D gene is TRBD1 (6 bases). The CDR3 length is 15 residues. Germline V gene sequence: CDR1 SQVTM, CDR2 ANQGSEA. Trimming stripped 4 bases from V and 0 bases from J, with 14 bases between. The CDR3 DNA follows: TGCAGCGTTGCCCCCGCGACAGGAAGCACAGATACGCAGTATTTT. As protein: CSVAPATGSTDTQYF.

V usage is TRBV19 and J usage is TRBJ1-3, with unresolved D. CDR1 is LNHDA and CDR2 is SQIVND in the germline V gene (reference sequence). The CDR3 is 12 amino acids. The ends were cut back, 3 bases at V and 4 bases at J, with 4 bases in the middle. CDR3 coding DNA: TGTGCCAGTAGTATCGGGGGAAACACCATATATTTT. Amino acids: CASSIGGNTIYF. The variable domain in full, with the rest retrieved from reference TRBV19 and TRBJ1-3, is DGGITQSPKYLFRKEGQNVTLSCEQNLNHDAMYWYRQDPGQGLRLIYYSQIVNDFQKGDIAEGYSVSREKKESFPLTVTSAQKNPTAFYLCASSIGGNTIYFGEGSWLTVV.

The chain uses TRBV5-6 and TRBJ1-2, with 10 bases fitting TRBD1. CDR1 is SGHDT and CDR2 is YYEEEE in the germline V gene. This CDR3 has 11 residues. V was pared by 5 bases and J by 9 bases, with 1 base of the junction left unmatched. The CDR3 reads CASRGQGSYTF. The CDR3 nucleotides read TGTGCCAGCAGGGGACAGGGGAGCTACACCTTC. Combining the CDR3 with reference TRBV5-6 and TRBJ1-2 gives the whole variable domain DAGVTQSPTHLIKTRGQQVTLRCSPKSGHDTVSWYQQALGQGPQFIFQYYEEEERQRGNFPDRFSGHQFPNYSSELNVNALLLGDSALYLCASRGQGSYTFGSGTRLTVV.

The rearrangement uses TRBV6-6 and TRBJ2-5, with TRBD1 matching 7 bases. The J call is uncertain, as TRBJ2-7 better fits the DNA end. Germline CDR1 reads MNHNY; CDR2 reads SVGAGI (reference sequence). This CDR3 contains 14 residues. This CDR3 reads CATLRDSSSYEQYF. The CDR3 nucleotides read TGTGCCACCCTCCGGGACAGTAGCTCCTACGAGCAGTACTTC.

The chain employs TRBV14 and TRBJ2-3; 7 bases fit TRBD1. Germline V gives CDR1 SGHDN, CDR2 FVKESK. The CDR3 has 13 amino acids. The V gene end was trimmed by 4 bases and the J gene end by 6 bases; junction bases not matched to a gene: 4. In DNA form, the CDR3 reads TGTGCCAGCAGCCTACAGGGGTCTGATACGCAGTATTTT. It yields the protein CASSLQGSDTQYF.

This clone has more than one count but fewer than ten. CDR3 in DNA: TGTGCCAGCACCCCGGGACAGTTTAATGGCTACACCTTC. This gives the protein CASTPGQFNGYTF. The chain recombines TRBV7-9 with TRBJ1-2; 7 bases align to TRBD1. CDR3 length equals 13 residues. In germline, CDR1 is SEHNR, CDR2 FQNEAQ (reference sequence). V trimming: 7 bases; J trimming: 6 bases; junction bases outside the gene matches: 8.

About this clone itself: One end of the junction fails to match germline, which may point to a read error. This chain uses TRBV14 with TRBJ1-2; tentative D call: TRBD1 (5 bases). This CDR3 has 14 residues. Germline CDR1 and CDR2: SGHDN and FVKESK. The CDR3 nucleotides are TGTGCCAGCAGCCAAGGACAGAACTACTATGACTACACCTTC. It yields the protein CASSQGQNYYDYTF.

V gene TRBV30 combines with J gene TRBJ2-2; tentatively, D is TRBD1 (6 bases). V was pared by 2 bases and J by 1 base, with 14 bases between. The germline CDR1 and CDR2 sequences are GTSNPN and SVGIG (reference sequence). This CDR3 region has 16 residues. The CDR3 DNA is TGTGCCTGGAGTCCCGACAGGACGGGGAACACCGGGGAGCTGTTTTTT. It encodes CAWSPDRTGNTGELFF.

The chain has TRBV7-3 and TRBJ2-1, with TRBD2 identical over 8 bases. In germline, CDR1 is SGHTA, CDR2 FQGTGA. The CDR3 spans 13 residues. Trimming cost V 5 bases and J 6 bases; bases outside gene matches: 3. CDR3 nucleotide sequence: TGTGCCAGCAGCCACGGGAGGGGCAATGAGCAGTTCTTC. It encodes CASSHGRGNEQFF.

This sequence joins TRBV4-2 and TRBJ1-1; D not certain. Trimming stripped 1 base from V and 5 bases from J, with 5 bases between. CDR3 length equals 12 residues. CDR1 and CDR2 (germline): LGHNA, YNFKEQ. The CDR3 here is CASSQVSTEAFF. The CDR3 DNA reads as TGTGCCAGCAGCCAAGTATCGACTGAAGCTTTCTTT.